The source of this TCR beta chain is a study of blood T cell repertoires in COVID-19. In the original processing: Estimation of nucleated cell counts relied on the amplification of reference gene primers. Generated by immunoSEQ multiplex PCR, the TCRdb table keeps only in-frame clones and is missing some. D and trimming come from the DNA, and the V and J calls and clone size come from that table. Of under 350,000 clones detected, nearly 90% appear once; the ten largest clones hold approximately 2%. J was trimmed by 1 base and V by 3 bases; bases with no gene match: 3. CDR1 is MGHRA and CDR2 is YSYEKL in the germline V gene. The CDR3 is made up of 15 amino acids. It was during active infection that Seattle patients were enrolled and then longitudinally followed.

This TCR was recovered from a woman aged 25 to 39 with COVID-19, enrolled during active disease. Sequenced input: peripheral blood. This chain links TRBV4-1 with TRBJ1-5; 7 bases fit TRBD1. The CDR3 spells CASSHGQESNQPQHF. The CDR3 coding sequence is TGCGCCAGCAGCCACGGACAGGAGAGCAATCAGCCCCAGCATTTT.